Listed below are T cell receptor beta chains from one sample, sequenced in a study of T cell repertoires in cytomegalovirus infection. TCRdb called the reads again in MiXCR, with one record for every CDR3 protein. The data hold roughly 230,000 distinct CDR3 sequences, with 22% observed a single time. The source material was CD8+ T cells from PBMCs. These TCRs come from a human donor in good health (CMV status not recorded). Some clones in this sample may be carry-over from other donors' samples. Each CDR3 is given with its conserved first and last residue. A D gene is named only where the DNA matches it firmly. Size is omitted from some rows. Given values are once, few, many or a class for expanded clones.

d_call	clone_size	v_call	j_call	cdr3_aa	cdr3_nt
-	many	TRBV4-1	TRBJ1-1	CASSRDAGQGSTEAFF	TGCGCCAGCAGCCGAGACGCGGGGCAGGGGAGCACTGAAGCTTTCTTT
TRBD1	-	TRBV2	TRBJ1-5	CASSDADRGAYSNQPQHF	TGTGCCAGCAGTGACGCGGACAGGGGGGCGTATAGCAATCAGCCCCAGCATTTT
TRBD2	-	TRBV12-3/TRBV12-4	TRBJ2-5	CASSLSGGALEETQYF	TGTGCCAGCAGTTTGAGCGGGGGGGCCCTCGAAGAGACCCAGTACTTC
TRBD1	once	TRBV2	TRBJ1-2	CATPGTGGNGYTF	TGTGCCACACCCGGGACAGGGGGTAATGGCTACACCTTC
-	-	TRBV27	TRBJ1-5	CASSFAGGGGQPQHF	TGTGCCAGCAGTTTCGCGGGGGGAGGCGGGCAGCCCCAGCATTTT
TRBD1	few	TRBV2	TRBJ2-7	CASSDRVYEQYF	TGTGCCAGCAGCGACAGGGTCTACGAGCAGTACTTC
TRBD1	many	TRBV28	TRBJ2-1	CASSQTGEAIDNEQFF	TGTGCCAGCAGTCAGACAGGGGAAGCTATCGACAATGAGCAGTTCTTC
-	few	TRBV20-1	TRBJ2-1	CSATGGNPIAEQFF	TGCAGTGCTACGGGGGGCAACCCAATAGCTGAGCAGTTCTTC
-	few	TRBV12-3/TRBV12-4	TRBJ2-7	CASNNRVGGTDEQYF	TGTGCCAGCAATAACCGAGTAGGAGGGACGGACGAGCAGTACTTC
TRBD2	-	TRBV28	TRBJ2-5	CASRDSTSGQETQYF	TGTGCCAGCAGGGACAGTACTAGCGGCCAAGAGACCCAGTACTTC
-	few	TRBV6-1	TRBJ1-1	CASSEDRVNTEAFF	TGTGCCAGCAGTGAAGACAGGGTTAACACTGAAGCTTTCTTT
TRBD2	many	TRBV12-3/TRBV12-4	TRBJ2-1	CASSSGLAANEQFF	TGTGCCAGCAGTTCAGGACTAGCGGCCAATGAGCAGTTCTTC
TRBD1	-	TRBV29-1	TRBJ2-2	CSVEAPGQGGTGELFF	TGCAGCGTTGAAGCGCCGGGACAGGGAGGAACCGGGGAGCTGTTTTTT
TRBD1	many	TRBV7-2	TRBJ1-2	CASSPAQGDPYGYTF	TGTGCCAGCAGCCCAGCTCAGGGGGATCCCTATGGCTACACCTTC
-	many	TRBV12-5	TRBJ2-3	CASGLYGRTDTQYF	TGTGCTAGTGGTTTGTACGGTAGGACAGATACGCAGTATTTT
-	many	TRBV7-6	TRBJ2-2	CASSLGTGWTGELFF	TGTGCCAGCAGCTTAGGCACCGGGTGGACCGGGGAGCTGTTTTTT
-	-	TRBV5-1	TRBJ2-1	CASSLDPGSSYNEQFF	TGCGCCAGTAGCTTGGATCCGGGAAGCTCCTACAATGAGCAGTTCTTC
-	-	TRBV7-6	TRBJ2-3	CASSTHPTGTVTDTQYF	TGTGCCAGCAGCACCCACCCGACCGGGACTGTGACAGATACGCAGTATTTT
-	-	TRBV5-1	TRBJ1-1	CASSAWVNTEAFF	TGCGCCAGTTCCGCGTGGGTTAACACTGAAGCTTTCTTT
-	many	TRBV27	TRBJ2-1	CASSLWANNEQFF	TGTGCCAGCAGTTTATGGGCCAACAATGAGCAGTTCTTC
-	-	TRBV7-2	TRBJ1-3	CASSLGSSGNTIYF	TGTGCCAGCAGCTTAGGTAGCTCTGGAAACACCATATATTTT
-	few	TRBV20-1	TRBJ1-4	CSASLGISNEKLFF	TGCAGTGCTAGTTTAGGGATCTCGAATGAAAAACTGTTTTTT
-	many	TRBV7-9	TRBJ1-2	CASSPSTAPHYGYTF	TGTGCCAGCAGCCCCTCGACAGCGCCTCACTATGGCTACACCTTC
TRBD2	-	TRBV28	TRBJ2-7	CASSLGGLAGVTTYEQYF	TGTGCCAGCAGCCTCGGGGGACTAGCGGGGGTCACGACCTACGAGCAGTACTTC
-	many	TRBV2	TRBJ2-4	CASSEVKFGEHIQYF	TGTGCCAGCAGTGAAGTAAAGTTTGGGGAACACATTCAGTACTTC
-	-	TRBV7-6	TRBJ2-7	CASSSYGSPAFYEQYF	TGTGCCAGCAGCTCATACGGATCCCCCGCCTTCTACGAGCAGTACTTC
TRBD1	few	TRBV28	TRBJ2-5	CASSLRGLKETQYF	TGTGCCAGCAGTTTAAGGGGGCTAAAAGAGACCCAGTACTTC
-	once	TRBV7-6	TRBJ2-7	CASSLSGALREQYF	TGTGCCAGCAGCCTCTCGGGGGCACTACGCGAGCAGTACTTC
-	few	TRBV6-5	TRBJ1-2	CASSPNWGADGYTF	TGTGCCAGCAGCCCGAATTGGGGAGCGGATGGCTACACCTTC
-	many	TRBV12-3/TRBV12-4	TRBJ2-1	CASSLSEIEQFF	TGTGCCAGCAGTTTGTCGGAGATAGAGCAGTTCTTC
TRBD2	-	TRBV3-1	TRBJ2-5	CASSQGLAEEETQYF	TGTGCCAGCAGCCAAGGACTAGCGGAGGAAGAGACCCAGTACTTC
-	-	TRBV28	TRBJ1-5	CASSFDNQPQHF	TGTGCCAGCAGTTTCGACAATCAGCCCCAGCATTTT
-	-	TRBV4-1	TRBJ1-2	CASSQDSARYGYTF	TGCGCCAGCAGCCAAGATTCGGCACGGTATGGCTACACCTTC
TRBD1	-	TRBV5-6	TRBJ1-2	CASSRKTGDYGYTF	TGTGCCAGCAGCAGAAAGACAGGGGACTATGGCTACACCTTC
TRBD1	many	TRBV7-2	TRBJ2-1	CASSLGGTGRDQFF	TGTGCCAGCAGCTTAGGCGGGACAGGGCGGGACCAGTTCTTC
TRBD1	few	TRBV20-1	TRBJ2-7	CSARKRTGDPYEQYF	TGCAGTGCTAGAAAACGAACAGGGGACCCCTACGAGCAGTACTTC
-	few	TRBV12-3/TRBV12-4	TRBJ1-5	CASNLRGGDQPQHF	TGTGCCAGCAACCTAAGGGGTGGAGATCAGCCCCAGCATTTT
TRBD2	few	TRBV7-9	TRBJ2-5	CASSPLAGRLQETQYF	TGTGCCAGCAGCCCGTTAGCGGGGCGACTACAAGAGACCCAGTACTTC
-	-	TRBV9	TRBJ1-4	CASSVASGHEKLFF	TGTGCCAGCAGCGTAGCCTCAGGTCATGAAAAACTGTTTTTT
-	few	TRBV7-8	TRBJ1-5	CASSLDSHQPQHF	TGTGCCAGCAGCTTAGACAGCCATCAGCCCCAGCATTTT
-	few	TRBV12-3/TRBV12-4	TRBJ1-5	CASSPFNQPQHF	TGTGCCAGCAGCCCATTCAATCAGCCCCAGCATTTT
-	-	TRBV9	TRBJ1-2	CASSVVENGYTF	TGTGCCAGCAGCGTAGTTGAGAATGGCTACACCTTC
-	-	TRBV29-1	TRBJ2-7	CSALDLFSYEQYF	TGCAGCGCACTAGACCTGTTCTCCTACGAGCAGTACTTC
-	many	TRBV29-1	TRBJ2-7	CSARLRGYEQYF	TGCAGCGCCCGCCTCAGGGGATACGAGCAGTACTTC
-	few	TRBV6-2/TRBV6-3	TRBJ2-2	CASSPLGTGELFF	TGTGCCAGCAGTCCCTTGGGGACCGGGGAGCTGTTTTTT
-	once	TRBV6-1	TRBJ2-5	CACSEVRLAETQYF	TGTGCCTGCAGTGAAGTAAGGTTAGCCGAGACCCAGTACTTC
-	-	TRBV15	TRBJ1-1	CATSRTGGAEAFF	TGTGCCACCAGCAGAACAGGAGGCGCTGAAGCTTTCTTT
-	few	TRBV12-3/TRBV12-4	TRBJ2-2	CASSPPVASGGELFF	TGTGCCAGCAGTCCCCCCGTTGCGTCCGGCGGGGAGCTGTTTTTT
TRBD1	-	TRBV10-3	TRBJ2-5	CAISNHRDRPEETQYF	TGTGCCATCAGCAACCACCGGGACAGGCCTGAAGAGACCCAGTACTTC